The 27 T cell receptor beta chains below come from one sample, sequenced in a study of T cells in Graves' hyperthyroidism and ophthalmopathy. Amplified TCR beta CDR3 regions came from RNA transcripts. HTBI primers were used for first-round RT-PCR of the TCR CDR3. One entry per CDR3 protein, called by TCRdb with MiXCR from the multiplex PCR reads. The sample lists 650,000 to 800,000 distinct CDR3 sequences; 45% were seen once. The sample was peripheral blood or thyroid tissue (not recorded which). The receptor source for this set is an adult man with Graves' disease, either hyperthyroidism or ophthalmopathy (not recorded which).

This chain joins TRBV7-9 and TRBJ2-2, with 7 bases that match TRBD1. The V gene end was trimmed by 5 bases and the J gene end by 0 bases; junction bases not matched to a gene: 9. Looked up from germline, CDR1 is SEHNR and CDR2 is FQNEAQ (reference sequence). The CDR3 covers 17 residues. CDR3 sequence reads: CASSPLMTGTNTGELFF. CDR3 nucleotide sequence: TGTGCCAGCAGCCCGTTAATGACAGGGACGAACACCGGGGAGCTGTTTTTT.

In the case of this clonotype: At one end the junction does not follow the germline gene, possibly because of a read error. This rearrangement joins TRBV7-9 to TRBJ1-5, with no clear D. The germline gives CDR1 SEHNR, CDR2 FQNEAQ (reference sequence). CDR3 length: 15 amino acids. The CDR3, as DNA: TGCGCCAGCAGCCAAGTTGCGGAAAACAATCAGCCCCAGCATTTT. Translation gives CASSQVAENNQPQHF.

A word on this clonotype: Compared with germline, one end of the junction differs, possibly owing to a read error. The chain couples TRBV5-1 to TRBJ1-6; weak D call: TRBD1 (5 bases). Germline lookup yields CDR1 SGHRS and CDR2 YFSETQ. The CDR3 is 17 residues long. Here the CDR3 reads CASSLDPPGDFGSPLHF. CDR3 sequence (DNA): TGTGCCAGCAGCTTGGACCCCCCGGGGGATTTCGGTTCACCCCTCCACTTT.

This clonotype was recorded a few times. The rearrangement uses TRBV20-1 and TRBJ2-3; TRBD1 matches 10 bases. This CDR3 is built from 16 residues. CDR1 is DFQATT and CDR2 is SNEGSKA in the germline V gene (reference sequence). V lost 1 base to trimming and J lost 0 bases; unmatched junction nucleotides: 4. CDR3 sequence reads: CSARGGQGTSTDTQYF. Written as DNA, the CDR3 is TGCAGTGCTAGAGGGGGACAGGGGACTAGCACAGATACGCAGTATTTT.

This clonotype was found a few times. The chain links TRBV20-1 to TRBJ2-7; 8 nucleotides line up with TRBD1. Germline-derived CDR1 and CDR2 are DFQATT and SNEGSKA (reference sequence). The V segment lost 3 bases and the J segment 3 bases; nucleotides outside the gene matches: 7. There are 14 residues in the CDR3. The CDR3 DNA follows: TGCAGTGCTAGGGAACAGGGGGTCGACTACGAGCAGTACTTC. This sequence encodes CSAREQGVDYEQYF.

This clonotype was seen once. V gene TRBV7-8 combines with J gene TRBJ2-7, with D perhaps assigned TRBD1 or TRBD2 (7 bases each). This CDR3 contains 14 residues. V was cut by 1 base and J by 5 bases, with 12 bases left in between. Germline CDR1 reads SGHVS; CDR2 reads FQNEAQ. CDR3 in amino acids: CASSLGAGGDEQYF. The DNA for the CDR3 is TGTGCCAGCAGCTTAGGGGCAGGGGGGGACGAGCAGTACTTC. Full variable domain (rest looked up from reference TRBV7-8 and TRBJ2-7): GAGVSQSPRYKVAKRGQDVALRCDPISGHVSLFWYQQALGQGPEFLTYFQNEAQLDKSGLPSDRFFAERPEGSVSTLKIQRTQQEDSAVYLCASSLGAGGDEQYFGPGTRLTVT.

The gene calls are TRBV20-1 and TRBJ1-5, with D perhaps TRBD1 (5 bases). The CDR3 runs to 15 residues. Between the trimmed V and J ends, which lost 0 bases and 4 bases, there was a span of 13 bases. Germline values: CDR1 DFQATT, CDR2 SNEGSKA (reference sequence). The CDR3 nucleotides are TGCAGTGCTAGAGATCCGGCAGGGTTTAATCAGCCCCAGCATTTT. Amino acids: CSARDPAGFNQPQHF.

With regard to this clonotype: Germline and junction disagree at one end, which may indicate a read error. V is TRBV7-7 and J is TRBJ2-5, with 11 bases fitting TRBD2. The CDR3 is 16 residues long. Germline loops: CDR1 SSHAT, CDR2 FNYEAQ (reference sequence). The CDR3 DNA is TGTGCTAGCAGCTTTACTAGCGGGAGTAAGAGGGAGACCCAGTACTTC. Its protein is CASSFTSGSKRETQYF. The full variable domain, its missing parts supplied by reference TRBV7-7 and TRBJ2-5, is GAGVSQSPRYKVTKRGQDVTLRCDPISSHATLYWYQQALGQGPEFLTYFNYEAQPDKSGLPSDRFSAERPEGSISTLTIQRTEQRDSAMYRCASSFTSGSKRETQYFGPGTRLLVL.

This clonotype has more than one count but fewer than ten. The chain is built from TRBV15 and TRBJ1-1; no clear D. From germline, CDR1 is LNHNV and CDR2 YYDKDF (reference sequence). Trimming removed 1 base at V and 2 bases at J, with 8 bases between. This CDR3 is 14 amino acids long. The CDR3 DNA reads as TGTGCCACCAGCAGAGGACAACTTAACACTGAAGCTTTCTTT. Translated, it gives CATSRGQLNTEAFF.

V usage is TRBV5-5 and J usage is TRBJ1-4; D remains ambiguous. Germline lookup yields CDR1 SGHKS and CDR2 YYEKEE (reference sequence). The CDR3 is 15 amino acids. Trimming stripped 2 bases from V and 4 bases from J, with 12 bases between. This CDR3 is CASSLSSQDNEKLFF. CDR3 DNA sequence: TGTGCCAGCAGCTTAAGTAGTCAGGATAATGAAAAACTGTTTTTT.

In regard to this clonotype: Sequence at one end of the junction differs from germline and may be a read error. The gene calls are TRBV7-3 and TRBJ2-5, with no clear D. Germline V gene sequence: CDR1 SGHTA, CDR2 FQGTGA. This CDR3 contains 19 residues. The CDR3 DNA reads TGCGCCAGCAGCCAAGATTTTTTCGTTGGTCCTTTGTGGTATGAGACCCAGTACTTC. As protein: CASSQDFFVGPLWYETQYF.

This clonotype showed up many times. V is TRBV25-1 and J is TRBJ1-2; TRBD1 matches at 7 bases. CDR3 length: 15 residues. CDR1 and CDR2 from the germline V gene are MGHDK and SYGVNS. V lost 5 bases to trimming and J lost 2 bases; unmatched junction nucleotides: 8. CDR3 region: CASSIGQEWNYGYTF. CDR3 DNA sequence: TGTGCCAGCAGTATAGGACAGGAATGGAACTATGGCTACACCTTC.

The rearrangement links TRBV20-1 to TRBJ2-7; 9 bases align to TRBD2. Germline V gene lookup returns CDR1 DFQATT and CDR2 SNEGSKA (reference sequence). This CDR3 region has 15 residues. With 0 bases clipped from V and 2 bases from J, the junction kept 5 bases outside the gene matches. This chain's CDR3 is CSARDPASGTYEQYF. CDR3 in DNA: TGCAGTGCTAGAGATCCCGCTAGCGGGACCTACGAGCAGTACTTC.

This clonotype showed up just a few times. This chain joins TRBV7-2 and TRBJ1-2; no definite D call. The V end was cut by 5 bases, the J end by 2 bases, with 27 bases between. CDR3 length: 19 residues. CDR1 is SGHTA and CDR2 is FQGNSA in the germline V gene. The CDR3 sequence is CASSRLAYGGSLDNYGYTF. The DNA for the CDR3 is TGTGCCAGCAGCCGCCTCGCCTATGGAGGCAGCCTCGACAACTATGGCTACACCTTC.

About this clonotype itself: One end of the junction does not line up with germline, which may come from a read error. The V gene is TRBV10-1, the J gene TRBJ2-7; D call uncertain. The germline gives CDR1 WNHNN, CDR2 SYGVQD (reference sequence). This CDR3 has 15 amino acids. The CDR3 DNA sequence: TGCGCCAGCAGGGCCCCCATGGACCTCCGCTACGAGCAGCACTTC. Translating gives CASRAPMDLRYEQHF.

This clonotype was detected ten times or more. The chain couples TRBV10-3 to TRBJ2-7, with a weak D call TRBD2 (6 bases). The CDR3 has 15 amino acids. V was pared by 4 bases and J by 5 bases, with 18 bases between. CDR1 ENHRY and CDR2 SYGVKD come from the germline V gene. In DNA, the CDR3 is TGTGCCATCAGTGGAAGCGCAGGGACTCGGAACGAGCAGTACTTC. This encodes CAISGSAGTRNEQYF.

This clonotype was observed a handful of times. V is TRBV9 and J is TRBJ1-5, with 10 bases aligning to TRBD1. CDR3 length equals 17 residues. From germline, CDR1 is SGDLS and CDR2 YYNGEE. V was pared by 3 bases and J by 5 bases, with 11 bases of the junction left unmatched. The CDR3 protein is CASSALTDRGLDQPQHF. CDR3 in DNA: TGTGCCAGCAGCGCATTAACAGACAGGGGGCTGGATCAGCCCCAGCATTTT.

This clonotype showed up just a few times. The rearrangement joins TRBV11-2 to TRBJ1-2, with 9 bases that match TRBD1. The trim removed 5 bases at V and 7 bases at J, leaving 8 bases unmatched. Germline V gene sequence: CDR1 SGHAT, CDR2 FQNNGV. CDR3 size: 14 residues. CDR3 protein: CASSRDWTGVGYTF. In nucleotides, the CDR3 is TGTGCCAGCAGCCGAGATTGGACAGGGGTTGGCTACACCTTC.

With respect to this clonotype: One junction end disagrees with the germline gene, perhaps due to a read error. CDR3 sequence reads: CASSRHLSNQPQHF. The CDR3 nucleotides read TGTGCCAGCAGCCGACACCTTAGCAATCAGCCCCAGCATTTT. The chain carries TRBV5-1 and TRBJ1-5; D call uncertain. Germline V gene data show CDR1 as SGHRS and CDR2 as YFSETQ. The CDR3 loop spans 14 amino acids.

There are many counts of this clonotype. The chain uses TRBV29-1 and TRBJ1-2; 10 positions match TRBD1. The CDR3 is 14 residues long. Germline V lookup: CDR1 SQVTM, CDR2 ANQGSEA. With V trimmed by 4 bases and J by 6 bases, 8 bases remained unmatched. The CDR3 region has the DNA TGCAGCGTTGCCGGGACAGGGGCGTCCGATGGCTACACCTTC. Protein: CSVAGTGASDGYTF.

The chain is built from TRBV7-9 and TRBJ2-7; D is undetermined. The V and J ends lost 6 bases and 2 bases respectively, with 8 bases between them. Germline V CDR1 and CDR2: SEHNR, FQNEAQ (reference sequence). The CDR3 is 12 residues long. In nucleotides, the CDR3 is TGTGCCAGCAGTTTTGTCCCCTACGAGCAGTACTTC. This codes for CASSFVPYEQYF.

This clonotype was found a few times. This chain uses TRBV5-1 with TRBJ1-1, with 7 bases matching TRBD1. With V trimmed by 3 bases and J by 1 base, 6 bases remained unmatched. Germline V gene sequence: CDR1 SGHRS, CDR2 YFSETQ. This CDR3 contains 15 residues. This CDR3 is CASSSTTGRNTEAFF. The CDR3 region has the DNA TGCGCCAGCAGCTCGACGACAGGGCGGAACACTGAAGCTTTCTTT.

The V gene is TRBV11-1, the J gene TRBJ2-7; 7 nucleotides match TRBD2. V dropped 6 bases and J dropped 3; count of bases not matched to a gene: 17. The CDR3 consists of 17 residues. CDR1 and CDR2 from the germline V gene are SGHAT and FQDESV (reference sequence). The CDR3 spells CASSAIQTGLPSYEQYF. In DNA, the CDR3 is TGTGCCAGCAGTGCTATTCAAACGGGACTACCGAGCTACGAGCAGTACTTC.

The rearrangement joins TRBV19 to TRBJ1-5, with a possible D match to TRBD1 (6 bases). The germline gives CDR1 LNHDA, CDR2 SQIVND (reference sequence). This CDR3 contains 14 residues. V lost 7 bases to trimming and J lost 4 bases, with 14 bases between them. The CDR3 DNA reads as TGTGCCAGTACCCGGGGGGCGCAGAATCAGCCCCAGCATTTT. Translated: CASTRGAQNQPQHF.

The table lists this clonotype with many counts. V usage is TRBV29-1 and J usage is TRBJ2-7; D not certain. CDR1 is SQVTM and CDR2 is ANQGSEA in the germline V gene. Trimming took 5 bases from V and 2 from J, leaving 16 bases between them. This CDR3 is 14 amino acids long. CDR3 DNA: TGCAGCGTTCACAACCCGTGGTCGACCTACGAGCAGTACTTC. Amino acid sequence: CSVHNPWSTYEQYF.

This clonotype has a single count. The chain has TRBV7-8 and TRBJ1-3; 9 nucleotides match TRBD1. Germline CDR1 SGHVS, CDR2 FQNEAQ. This CDR3 has 17 amino acids. Losses at the gene ends were 1 base for V and 0 bases for J; bases not matched to a gene: 4. The CDR3 region has the DNA TGTGCCAGCAGCTTAGTGGGGACAGGGAGCTCTGGAAACACCATATATTTT. As protein: CASSLVGTGSSGNTIYF.

The chain is built from TRBV24-1 and TRBJ2-7; 14 nucleotides agree with TRBD2. Trimming cost V 3 bases and J 5 bases; bases outside gene matches: 8. There are 17 residues in the CDR3. The germline gives CDR1 KGHDR, CDR2 SFDVKD. The CDR3 DNA is TGTGCCACCAGTGATGCTGGGACTAGCGGGAGAACGCACGAGCAGTACTTC. It encodes CATSDAGTSGRTHEQYF.